The 8 T cell receptor beta chains reported below all come from one sample, sequenced in a study of T cells in Graves' hyperthyroidism and ophthalmopathy. TCR beta CDR3 sequences were amplified from RNA transcripts. HTBI primers were employed in a first-round RT-PCR of the TCR CDR3. TCRdb passed the multiplex PCR reads through MiXCR, listing each CDR3 protein once. The profile shows hundreds of thousands of distinct CDR3 sequences, around 21% of them singletons. Sequencing was performed on blood. These receptors were collected from a man aged 25-45 years with Graves' ophthalmopathy.

The genes are TRBV7-9 and TRBJ1-1; D remains ambiguous. CDR1 is SEHNR, CDR2 FQNEAQ, per germline (reference sequence). The CDR3 loop spans 17 amino acids. Trimming removed 3 bases from V and 0 bases from J, with 17 bases in between. For the CDR3, the DNA is TGTGCCAGCAGCTTTCGGGCCGTCTCCTTGATGAACACTGAAGCTTTCTTT. Amino acids: CASSFRAVSLMNTEAFF.

In DNA, the CDR3 is TGTGCCAGCAGCGTAGAATGGCCAGGAGGGTCTAACTATGGCTACACCTTC. It encodes CASSVEWPGGSNYGYTF. The chain is built from TRBV9 and TRBJ1-2; D not resolved. Germline CDR1 reads SGDLS; CDR2 reads YYNGEE. This CDR3 is built from 17 residues. V lost 0 bases to trimming and J lost 0 bases, with 15 bases between them.

The chain's CDR3 is CASSQQVTRDRVRKFF. The CDR3 nucleotides are TGCGCCAGCAGCCAACAAGTGACCCGGGACAGGGTGAGGAAATTCTTC. V and J are TRBV4-1 and TRBJ2-1; 9 positions match TRBD1. Germline lookup yields CDR1 MGHRA and CDR2 YSYEKL. The CDR3 totals 16 residues. V was clipped by 2 bases and J by 16 bases; unmatched bases: 18.

This clonotype was counted at least ten times. The genes are TRBV15 and TRBJ2-1; D possibly matches TRBD1 or TRBD2 (5 bases each). Trimming took off 1 base at V and 0 bases at J, with 10 bases between the two ends. Germline CDR1 and CDR2: LNHNV and YYDKDF (reference sequence). This CDR3 is built from 16 residues. The CDR3 loop reads CATSRATGPSYNEQFF. DNA of the CDR3: TGTGCCACCAGCAGAGCAACGGGACCCTCCTACAATGAGCAGTTCTTC.

This clonotype was recorded many times. The V gene is TRBV2, the J gene TRBJ2-3; unclear D gene. Germline V gene data show CDR1 as SNHLY and CDR2 as FYNNEI. V was cut by 3 bases and J by 7 bases, with 11 bases left in between. CDR3 length: 13 residues. For the CDR3, the DNA is TGTGCCAGCAGTGACACATTCGGGTATACGCAGTATTTT. Translated: CASSDTFGYTQYF.

This clonotype was seen a few times. J is TRBJ2-2 and V is TRBV28; D is uncertain. The CDR3 is 13 residues long. Looked up from germline, CDR1 is MDHEN and CDR2 is SYDVKM. V lost 5 bases to trimming and J lost 7 bases, with 11 bases between them. In DNA form, the CDR3 reads TGTGCCAGCAGTCAGCAGTCGTTCGGGGAGCTGTTTTTT. Translation: CASSQQSFGELFF.

The genes are TRBV18 and TRBJ1-5; D not certain. CDR3 size: 13 residues. V was trimmed by 3 bases and J by 11 bases, leaving 14 bases between them. CDR1 and CDR2 (germline): KGHSH, LQKENI. Written as DNA, the CDR3 is TGTGCCAGCTCACCCAAACGGTCAGAGGCCCAGCATTTT. Its protein product is CASSPKRSEAQHF.

In this sample, this clonotype turned up many times. The chain has TRBV28 and TRBJ1-5; 9 bases are a match to TRBD1. The germline gives CDR1 MDHEN, CDR2 SYDVKM. Trimming took 7 bases from V and 0 from J; bases not matched to a gene: 7. The CDR3 consists of 16 residues. CDR3 loop: CASTRDRDYSNQPQHF. The CDR3 DNA follows: TGTGCCAGCACCCGGGACAGGGATTATAGCAATCAGCCCCAGCATTTT.